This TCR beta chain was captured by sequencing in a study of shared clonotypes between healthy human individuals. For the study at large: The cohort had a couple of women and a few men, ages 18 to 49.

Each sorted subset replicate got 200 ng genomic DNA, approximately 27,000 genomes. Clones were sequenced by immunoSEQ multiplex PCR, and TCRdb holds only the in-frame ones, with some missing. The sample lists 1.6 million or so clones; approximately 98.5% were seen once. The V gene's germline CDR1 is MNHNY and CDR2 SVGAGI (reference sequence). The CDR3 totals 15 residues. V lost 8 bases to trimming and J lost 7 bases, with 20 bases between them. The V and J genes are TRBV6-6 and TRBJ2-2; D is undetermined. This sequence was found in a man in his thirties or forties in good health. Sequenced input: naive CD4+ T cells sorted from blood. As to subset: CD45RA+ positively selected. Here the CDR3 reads CASWFGSIRGGELFF. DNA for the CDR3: TGTGCCAGCTGGTTTGGTAGCATTCGAGGCGGGGAGCTGTTTTTT.